One sample yielded the 24 T cell receptor beta chains listed below, sequenced in a study of a mutant IDH1 vaccine in newly diagnosed glioma. Data came from immunoSEQ multiplex PCR; TCRdb stores just in-frame clones and leaves some out. The profile shows roughly 34,000 clones, approximately 80% of them singletons. Documented time point: baseline, week 1 (first vaccination visit). Described treatment: pre-vaccination baseline after standard-of-care therapy. This sample comprised peripheral blood mononuclear cells (PBMCs), obtained from a glioma patient treated with radiotherapy, temozolomide or both. Receptor source: a man aged 45-60 years with glioma. Some clones in this sample may be carry-over from other donors' samples.

The chain joins TRBV14 to TRBJ2-1; 7 positions agree with TRBD2. The CDR3 has 15 residues. CDR1 and CDR2 from the germline V gene are SGHDN and FVKESK. J was trimmed by 4 bases and V by 6 bases; bases with no gene match: 9. In nucleotides, the CDR3 is TGTGCCAGCAGAAGAGGGAGGGCCGAATACAATGAGCAGTTCTTC. Amino acids: CASRRGRAEYNEQFF.

This chain connects TRBV7-3 to TRBJ1-1; no definite D call. The CDR3 totals 15 residues. Trimming removed 4 bases from V and 2 bases from J, with 14 bases in between. Germline V gene lookup returns CDR1 SGHTA and CDR2 FQGTGA. The CDR3 reads CASSSQRAGNTEAFF. DNA of the CDR3: TGTGCCAGCAGCTCCCAAAGGGCCGGCAACACTGAAGCTTTCTTT.

V and J are TRBV27 and TRBJ2-1; TRBD2 matches at 8 bases. J was trimmed by 0 bases and V by 8 bases; bases with no gene match: 9. CDR1 and CDR2 (germline): MNHEY, SMNVEV (reference sequence). This CDR3 is 16 amino acids long. CDR3 in amino acids: CASRLSAGGSYNEQFF. In nucleotides, the CDR3 is TGTGCCAGCCGGTTGTCGGCGGGAGGCTCCTACAATGAGCAGTTCTTC.

This clone was picked up one time. The chain joins TRBV5-4 to TRBJ2-7; the match to TRBD2 covers 8 bases. Germline lookup yields CDR1 SGHNT and CDR2 YYREEE (reference sequence). Trimming took 2 bases from V and 4 from J; bases not matched to a gene: 5. This CDR3 spans 14 amino acids. For the CDR3, the DNA is TGTGCCAGCAGCTTTTCTAGCGGGCCGTACGAGCAGTACTTC. Translating gives CASSFSSGPYEQYF.

The V call is TRBV25-1, the J call TRBJ1-4, with a tentative D call TRBD1 (5 bases). CDR3 size: 15 residues. Trimming removed 7 bases from V and 1 base from J, with 13 bases in between. From germline, CDR1 is MGHDK and CDR2 SYGVNS. In DNA form, the CDR3 reads TGTGCCAGCACCCCTGGGGGGGGAACTAATGAAAAACTGTTTTTT. It codes for CASTPGGGTNEKLFF.

The rearrangement uses TRBV4-1 and TRBJ1-5, with 11 bases fitting TRBD1. The junction had 5 bases not matched to a gene; V was cut back by 5 bases and J by 5 bases. This CDR3 contains 15 residues. CDR1 is MGHRA and CDR2 is YSYEKL in the germline V gene. The CDR3 coding sequence is TGCGCCAGCAGCGAAACGGGACAGGGGGATCAGCCCCAGCATTTT. Its protein is CASSETGQGDQPQHF.

A few counts support this clone. The chain carries TRBV5-6 and TRBJ2-4, with D maybe TRBD2 (5 bases). CDR3 size: 16 residues. Germline V lookup: CDR1 SGHDT, CDR2 YYEEEE. The ends were cut back, 5 bases at V and 5 bases at J, with 20 bases in the middle. The CDR3 DNA follows: TGTGCCAGCAGTTTACCGGGATCCAGCTATGAAAACATTCAGTACTTC. This sequence encodes CASSLPGSSYENIQYF.

V usage is TRBV2 and J usage is TRBJ2-7, with 10 bases matching TRBD1. The CDR3 sequence is 14 residues long. The ends lost 4 bases at V and 2 bases at J; junction bases unmatched: 2. Germline CDR1 and CDR2: SNHLY and FYNNEI. The CDR3 region has the DNA TGTGCCAGCAGTGGACAGGGGGCCCCCTACGAGCAGTACTTC. Protein sequence: CASSGQGAPYEQYF.

This chain uses TRBV7-9 with TRBJ2-7; unclear D gene. V was trimmed by 3 bases and J by 7 bases, leaving 10 bases between them. Germline V lookup: CDR1 SEHNR, CDR2 FQNEAQ (reference sequence). This CDR3 is built from 12 residues. CDR3 residues: CASSLDGLEQYF. CDR3 sequence (DNA): TGTGCCAGCAGCTTGGACGGTCTAGAGCAGTACTTC.

The chain carries TRBV6-6 and TRBJ2-5, with 8 bases lining up with TRBD1. With V trimmed by 2 bases and J by 5 bases, 7 bases remained unmatched. In germline, CDR1 is MNHNY, CDR2 SVGAGI (reference sequence). This CDR3 is built from 15 residues. CDR3 DNA sequence: TGTGCCAGCAGTTACCGGACAGGGACCTTGGAGACCCAGTACTTC. Its protein product is CASSYRTGTLETQYF.

This CDR3 reads CSVGLPGAYEQYF. CDR3 sequence (DNA): TGCAGCGTAGGGCTGCCAGGGGCCTACGAGCAGTACTTC. V usage is TRBV29-1 and J usage is TRBJ2-7; TRBD1 is a possible D gene (6 bases). V was pared by 6 bases and J by 2 bases, with 14 bases between. Germline CDR1 and CDR2: SQVTM and ANQGSEA. The length of the CDR3 is 13 residues.

The chain has TRBV7-9 and TRBJ2-5; no firm D call. Germline-derived CDR1 and CDR2 are SEHNR and FQNEAQ (reference sequence). V lost 7 bases and J lost 4, with 13 bases in between. This CDR3 region has 13 residues. The CDR3 spells CASILREGETQYF. CDR3 in DNA: TGTGCCAGCATTCTAAGGGAAGGAGAGACCCAGTACTTC.

The chain combines TRBV7-2 with TRBJ2-5, with TRBD2 as a possible D gene (6 bases). The length of the CDR3 is 14 residues. With 5 bases removed from V and 1 base from J, the gap between germline ends came to 11 bases. Germline V lookup: CDR1 SGHTA, CDR2 FQGNSA. CDR3 region: CASSAGRSQETQYF. Here the CDR3 DNA reads TGTGCCAGCAGCGCGGGACGGTCCCAAGAGACCCAGTACTTC.

This clone occurred a few times. This rearrangement joins TRBV2 to TRBJ1-6; a weak D match, TRBD1 (6 bases). Germline-derived CDR1 and CDR2 are SNHLY and FYNNEI. The CDR3 sequence is 15 residues long. V lost 7 bases to trimming and J lost 0 bases, with 10 bases between them. CDR3 in DNA: TGTGCCAGCAAACAGGGTAACTCCTATAATTCACCCCTCCACTTT. This translates into CASKQGNSYNSPLHF.

The J gene is TRBJ2-4, the V gene TRBV5-1, with TRBD1 matching 7 bases. CDR1 and CDR2 from the germline V gene are SGHRS and YFSETQ. Trimming cost V 4 bases and J 6 bases; bases outside gene matches: 10. The CDR3 length is 15 residues. The CDR3 nucleotides are TGCGCCAGCAGCACGTCGACAGGGTGGGGAAACATTCAGTACTTC. Translation: CASSTSTGWGNIQYF. Complete variable domain (other parts from reference TRBV5-1 and TRBJ2-4): KAGVTQTPRYLIKTRGQQVTLSCSPISGHRSVSWYQQTPGQGLQFLFEYFSETQRNKGNFPGRFSGRQFSNSRSEMNVSTLELGDSALYLCASSTSTGWGNIQYFGAGTRLSVL.

V gene TRBV5-5 combines with J gene TRBJ1-4; D unresolved. V shed 6 bases and J shed 2 bases, with 11 bases lying between them. Germline values: CDR1 SGHKS, CDR2 YYEKEE (reference sequence). This CDR3 spans 14 amino acids. The CDR3 protein is CASNQQKTNEKLFF. Here the CDR3 DNA reads TGTGCCAGCAACCAACAGAAGACTAATGAAAAACTGTTTTTT.

V is TRBV5-6 and J is TRBJ1-1; 8 nucleotides align to TRBD1. This CDR3 is 12 amino acids long. V gave up 4 bases and J gave up 10 bases; unmatched junction bases: 6. The germline V gene has CDR1 SGHDT and CDR2 YYEEEE. CDR3 amino acids: CASSGSQGGAFF. The CDR3 DNA reads TGTGCCAGCAGCGGTTCACAGGGGGGAGCTTTCTTT.

The chain has TRBV6-5 and TRBJ2-7; the match to TRBD1 covers 9 bases. CDR1 MNHEY and CDR2 SVGAGI come from the germline V gene. J was trimmed by 3 bases and V by 0 bases; bases with no gene match: 3. CDR3 length: 15 residues. DNA for the CDR3: TGTGCCAGCAGTTACTCGACAGGGGGTGGCTACGAGCAGTACTTC. Its translation: CASSYSTGGGYEQYF.

The rearrangement joins TRBV7-2 to TRBJ1-1; D not certain. Trimming left V 5 bases short and J 3 bases short, with 10 bases between. The V gene's germline CDR1 is SGHTA and CDR2 FQGNSA. CDR3 length: 13 residues. The CDR3 DNA is TGTGCCAGCAGCACTCGACGAGACACTGAAGCTTTCTTT. Encoded protein: CASSTRRDTEAFF.

This chain joins TRBV29-1 and TRBJ2-5; D gene ambiguous. The DNA end is a closer match to TRBJ2-7, so the J assignment may be wrong. The CDR3 consists of 13 residues. Germline assignment: CDR1 SQVTM and CDR2 ANQGSEA. CDR3 sequence reads: CSVFKLDGYEQYF. As DNA, the CDR3 is TGCAGCGTCTTTAAGTTGGACGGATACGAGCAGTACTTC.

The sample holds one count of this clone. The rearrangement links TRBV7-2 to TRBJ2-7; D is possibly TRBD1 or TRBD2 (5 bases each). The CDR3 extends over 16 amino acids. V was shortened by 0 bases and J by 6 bases, with 18 bases between the two germline ends. Per the germline V gene, CDR1 is SGHTA and CDR2 is FQGNSA. CDR3 region: CASSLAGTVISGEQYF. The CDR3 DNA is TGTGCCAGCAGCTTAGCTGGGACGGTGATTTCGGGCGAGCAGTACTTC.

The chain uses TRBV20-1 and TRBJ2-7, with D maybe TRBD1 (5 bases). CDR3 length: 11 residues. Trimming shortened V by 5 bases and J by 5 bases, and 10 bases separated the two germline ends. In germline, CDR1 is DFQATT, CDR2 SNEGSKA (reference sequence). The CDR3 DNA reads TGCAGTGCTTCTGGACAAAACGAGCAGTACTTC. Translated: CSASGQNEQYF.

The chain is built from TRBV20-1 and TRBJ2-5, with a tentative D call TRBD1 (6 bases). This CDR3 contains 11 residues. The V gene lost 8 bases and the J gene lost 0 bases, with 7 bases spanning the gap. The germline CDR1 and CDR2 sequences are DFQATT and SNEGSKA (reference sequence). CDR3 DNA sequence: TGCAGTACAGGGTACCAAGAGACCCAGTACTTC. As protein: CSTGYQETQYF.

The chain is built from TRBV5-1 and TRBJ2-1; D might be TRBD1 (5 bases). This CDR3 spans 15 amino acids. CDR1 SGHRS and CDR2 YFSETQ come from the germline V gene. Trimming left V 4 bases short and J 6 bases short, with 17 bases between. CDR3 bases: TGCGCCAGCAGCCTGGACACAACACCGGGCAATGAGCAGTTCTTC. Its protein product is CASSLDTTPGNEQFF.